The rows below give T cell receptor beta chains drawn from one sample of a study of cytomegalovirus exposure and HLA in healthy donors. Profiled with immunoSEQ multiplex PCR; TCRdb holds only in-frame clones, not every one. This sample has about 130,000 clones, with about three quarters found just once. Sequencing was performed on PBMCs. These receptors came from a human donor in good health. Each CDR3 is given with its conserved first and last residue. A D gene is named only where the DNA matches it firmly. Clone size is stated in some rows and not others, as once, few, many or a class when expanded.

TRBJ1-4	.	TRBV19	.	CASSASRMEKLFF	TGTGCCAGTAGTGCAAGCAGGATGGAAAAACTGTTTTTT
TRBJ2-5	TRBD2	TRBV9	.	CASSAYNKRGETQYF	TGTGCCAGCAGCGCGTACAACAAGCGGGGTGAGACCCAGTACTTC
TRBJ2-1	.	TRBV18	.	CASSLGLDLDEQFF	TGTGCCAGCTCACTAGGACTGGACTTAGATGAGCAGTTCTTC
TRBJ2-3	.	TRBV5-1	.	CASSLGDDKLTDTQYF	TGCGCCAGCAGCTTGGGAGACGACAAATTAACAGATACGCAGTATTTT
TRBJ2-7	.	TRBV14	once	CASSQVPGPSYEQYF	TGTGCCAGCAGCCAAGTACCAGGGCCCTCCTACGAGCAGTACTTC
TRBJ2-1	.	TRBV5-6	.	CASSPTGFPYNEQFF	TGTGCCAGCAGCCCTACAGGGTTCCCTTACAATGAGCAGTTCTTC
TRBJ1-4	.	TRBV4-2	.	CASSQNAGPTNEKLFF	TGTGCCAGCAGCCAAAACGCGGGACCAACTAATGAAAAACTGTTTTTT
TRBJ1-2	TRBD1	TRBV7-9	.	CASSLGDRASYGYTF	TGTGCCAGCAGCTTAGGGGACAGGGCGAGCTATGGCTACACCTTC
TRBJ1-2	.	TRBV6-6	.	CASSKPRQNRNYGYTF	TGTGCCAGCAGTAAGCCCAGACAGAATCGTAACTATGGCTACACCTTC
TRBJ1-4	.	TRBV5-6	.	CASSLAGVNEKLFF	TGTGCCAGCAGCTTGGCAGGGGTCAATGAAAAACTGTTTTTT
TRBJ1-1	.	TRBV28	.	CASSPYDRNTEAFF	TGTGCCAGCAGTCCATATGACAGGAACACTGAAGCTTTCTTT
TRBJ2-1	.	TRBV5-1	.	CASSLDVDSSYNEQFF	TGCGCCAGCAGCTTGGATGTTGATAGCTCCTACAATGAGCAGTTCTTC
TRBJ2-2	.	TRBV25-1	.	CASSDFLTGELFF	TGTGCCAGCAGTGATTTTTTAACCGGGGAGCTGTTTTTT
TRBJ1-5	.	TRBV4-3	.	CASSNLLGGPQHF	TGCGCCAGCAGCAACCTGCTGGGGGGGCCCCAGCATTTT
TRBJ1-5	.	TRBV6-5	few	CASWRYNQPQHF	TGTGCCAGTTGGAGGTACAATCAGCCCCAGCATTTT
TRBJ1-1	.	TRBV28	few	CASSPVEVTEAFF	TGTGCCAGCAGCCCGGTGGAGGTCACTGAAGCTTTCTTT
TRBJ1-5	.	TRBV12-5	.	CASGWAPAQVEWGNQPQHF	TGTGCTAGTGGTTGGGCCCCCGCACAGGTTGAGTGGGGCAATCAGCCCCAGCATTTT
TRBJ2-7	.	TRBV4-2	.	CASSQARGGVTYEQYF	TGTGCCAGCAGCCAAGCTCGGGGCGGGGTGACCTACGAGCAGTACTTC
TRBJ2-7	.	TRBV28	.	CASNRATGLTEFYEQYF	TGTGCCAGCAACCGCGCCACCGGACTCACCGAATTCTACGAGCAGTACTTC
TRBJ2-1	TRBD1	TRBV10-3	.	CAVRQGNRDERFF	TGTGCCGTTAGACAGGGGAATCGCGATGAGCGGTTCTTC
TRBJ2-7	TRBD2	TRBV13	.	CASSPSGGVRYEQYF	TGTGCCAGCAGTCCTAGCGGGGGGGTGCGCTACGAGCAGTACTTC
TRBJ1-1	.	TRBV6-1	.	CASSVGGNTEAFF	TGTGCCAGCAGTGTAGGGGGTAACACTGAAGCTTTCTTT
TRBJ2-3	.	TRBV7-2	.	CASSLLHRATDTQYF	TGTGCCAGCAGCTTATTGCACAGGGCCACAGATACGCAGTATTTT
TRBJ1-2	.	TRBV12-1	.	CAGLGGGGYTF	TGTGCCGGTTTAGGGGGCGGTGGCTACACCTTC
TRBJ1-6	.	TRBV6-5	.	CASSFSGSSYNSPLHF	TGTGCCAGCAGTTTCTCCGGGAGCTCCTATAATTCACCCCTCCACTTT
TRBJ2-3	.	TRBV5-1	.	CASSLASGGDTQYF	TGCGCCAGCAGCTTGGCCTCCGGGGGAGATACGCAGTATTTT
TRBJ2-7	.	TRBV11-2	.	CASSSGLSYEQYF	TGTGCCAGCAGTTCGGGTCTCTCCTACGAGCAGTACTTC